The next 8 T cell receptor beta chains were all read from a single sample in a study of OX40 agonist ivuxolimab in advanced cancers. Repertoires were generated with immunoSEQ multiplex PCR, while TCRdb's copy carries only in-frame clones and drops some. The sample has about 48,000 clones, less than 85% seen once; the top ten hold 1% to 1.3%. Here the sequenced sample was CD4+ or CD8+ T cells sorted from blood, taken in a trial of the OX40 agonist ivuxolimab. Every receptor here comes from an adult with an advanced solid tumor such as melanoma, head and neck, liver or kidney cancer.

This clone has a handful of counts. This rearrangement joins TRBV7-9 to TRBJ2-4, with D perhaps matching TRBD1 (6 bases). The CDR3 spans 15 residues. V was pared by 6 bases and J by 8 bases, with 20 bases between. Germline loops: CDR1 SEHNR, CDR2 FQNEAQ (reference sequence). CDR3 nucleotides: TGTGCCAGCAGAGAGGCCCGGACAGCCTTTGACATTCAGTACTTC. Its translation is CASREARTAFDIQYF.

The chain recombines TRBV4-3 with TRBJ1-1, with no clear D. Between the trimmed V and J ends, which lost 0 bases and 5 bases, there was a span of 10 bases. The germline CDR1 and CDR2 sequences are LGHNA and YSLEER. The CDR3 runs to 14 residues. The CDR3 reads CASSQDGVWTEAFF. DNA for the CDR3: TGCGCCAGCAGCCAAGATGGGGTATGGACTGAAGCTTTCTTT.

V is TRBV29-1 and J is TRBJ2-1, with 8 nucleotides matching TRBD2. The V segment lost 4 bases and the J segment 10 bases; nucleotides outside the gene matches: 9. CDR1 SQVTM and CDR2 ANQGSEA come from the germline V gene. CDR3 length: 13 amino acids. CDR3 sequence: CSVGQRRGGEQFF. The CDR3 region has the DNA TGCAGCGTTGGACAGCGACGGGGGGGAGAGCAGTTCTTC.

The V and J genes are TRBV28 and TRBJ2-4, with D possibly matching TRBD1 (6 bases). V lost 5 bases and J lost 12, with 11 bases in between. Germline CDR1 reads MDHEN; CDR2 reads SYDVKM. The CDR3 sequence is 11 residues long. CDR3 sequence: CASSNGQHQYF. CDR3 sequence (DNA): TGTGCCAGCAGTAATGGACAGCATCAGTACTTC.

This clone was seen just once. The CDR3 DNA reads TGTGCCAGCAGCCCGTGGACTAGCGGAGAAGAGACCCAGTACTTC. The encoded protein is CASSPWTSGEETQYF. V usage is TRBV7-8 and J usage is TRBJ2-5; 10 bases are shared with TRBD2. The CDR3 has 15 residues. Unmatched junction bases numbered 6, after V lost 5 bases and J lost 3 bases. Looked up from germline, CDR1 is SGHVS and CDR2 is FQNEAQ.

The chain links TRBV6-1 to TRBJ1-6; D call uncertain. CDR3 size: 17 residues. CDR1 is MNHNS, CDR2 SASEGT, per germline. V lost 4 bases, J lost 0 bases, and 13 bases lay in between. CDR3 sequence reads: CASSARRESSYNSPLHF. CDR3 nucleotide sequence: TGTGCCAGCAGTGCCAGACGGGAGAGCTCCTATAATTCACCCCTCCACTTT.

The chain recombines TRBV9 with TRBJ2-2, with no clear D. The V gene lost 4 bases and the J gene lost 4 bases, with 11 bases spanning the gap. The CDR3 covers 14 residues. Per the germline V gene, CDR1 is SGDLS and CDR2 is YYNGEE. The CDR3 loop is CASSTPYSTGELFF. CDR3 in DNA: TGTGCCAGCAGCACCCCGTATAGCACCGGGGAGCTGTTTTTT.

CDR3 bases: TGTGCCAGTAACGCAGCCACAATGAACACTGAAGCTTTCTTT. Protein product: CASNAATMNTEAFF. The rearrangement uses TRBV19 and TRBJ1-1; D gene ambiguous. This CDR3 comprises 14 residues. The ends were cut back, 7 bases at V and 0 bases at J, with 12 bases in the middle. Germline CDR1 is LNHDA and CDR2 is SQIVND (reference sequence).